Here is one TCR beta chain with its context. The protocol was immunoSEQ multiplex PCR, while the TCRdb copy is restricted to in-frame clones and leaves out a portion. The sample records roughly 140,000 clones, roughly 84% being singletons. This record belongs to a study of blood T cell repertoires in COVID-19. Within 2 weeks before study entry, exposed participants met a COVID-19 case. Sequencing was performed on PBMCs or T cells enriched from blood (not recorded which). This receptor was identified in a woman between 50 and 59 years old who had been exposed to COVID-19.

The CDR3 sequence: CASRPGPTTNEKLFF. CDR3 coding DNA: TGTGCCAGCAGACCCGGTCCGACAACTAATGAAAAACTGTTTTTT. The chain combines TRBV28 with TRBJ1-4; D is unclear. V lost 6 bases, J lost 0 bases, and 11 bases lay in between. Germline CDR1 MDHEN, CDR2 SYDVKM. The CDR3 covers 15 residues. Full variable domain (outside the CDR3, taken from reference TRBV28 and TRBJ1-4): DVKVTQSSRYLVKRTGEKVFLECVQDMDHENMFWYRQDPGLGLRLIYFSYDVKMKEKGDIPEGYSVSREKKERFSLILESASTNQTSMYLCASRPGPTTNEKLFFGSGTQLSVL.